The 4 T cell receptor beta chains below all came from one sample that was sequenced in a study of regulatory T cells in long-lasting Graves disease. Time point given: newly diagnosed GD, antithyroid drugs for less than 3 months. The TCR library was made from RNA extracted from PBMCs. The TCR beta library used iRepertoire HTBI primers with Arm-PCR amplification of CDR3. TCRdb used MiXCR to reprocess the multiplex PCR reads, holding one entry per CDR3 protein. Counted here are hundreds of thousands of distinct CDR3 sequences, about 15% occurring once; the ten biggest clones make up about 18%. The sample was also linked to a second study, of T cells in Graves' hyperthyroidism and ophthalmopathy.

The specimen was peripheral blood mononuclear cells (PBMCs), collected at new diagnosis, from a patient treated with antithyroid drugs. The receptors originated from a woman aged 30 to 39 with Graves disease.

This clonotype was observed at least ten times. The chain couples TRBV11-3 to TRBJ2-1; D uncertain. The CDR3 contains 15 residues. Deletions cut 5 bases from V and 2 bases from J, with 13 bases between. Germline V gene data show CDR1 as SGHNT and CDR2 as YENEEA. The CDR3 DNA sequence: TGTGCCAGCAGCCTCGCTAGAACCCCCTACAATGAGCAGTTCTTC. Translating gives CASSLARTPYNEQFF.

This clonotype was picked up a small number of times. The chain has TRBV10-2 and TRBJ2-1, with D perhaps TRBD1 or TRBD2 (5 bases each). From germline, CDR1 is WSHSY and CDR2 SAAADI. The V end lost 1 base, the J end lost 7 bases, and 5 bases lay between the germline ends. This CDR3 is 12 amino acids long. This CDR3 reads CASSEWGNEQFF. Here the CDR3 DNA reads TGCGCCAGCAGTGAGTGGGGGAATGAGCAGTTCTTC.

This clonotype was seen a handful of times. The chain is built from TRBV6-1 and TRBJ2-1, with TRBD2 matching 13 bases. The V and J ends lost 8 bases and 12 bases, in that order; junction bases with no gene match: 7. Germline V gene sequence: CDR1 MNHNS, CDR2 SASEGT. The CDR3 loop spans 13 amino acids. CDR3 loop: CASLILAGGLQFF. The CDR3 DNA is TGTGCCAGCCTAATACTAGCGGGAGGGTTGCAGTTCTTC.

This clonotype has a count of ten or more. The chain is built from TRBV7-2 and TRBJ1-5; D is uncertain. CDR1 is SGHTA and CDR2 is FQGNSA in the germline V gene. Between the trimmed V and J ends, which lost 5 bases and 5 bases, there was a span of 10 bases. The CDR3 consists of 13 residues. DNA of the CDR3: TGTGCCAGCAGCCTTCGAACAGATCAGCCCCAGCATTTT. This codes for CASSLRTDQPQHF. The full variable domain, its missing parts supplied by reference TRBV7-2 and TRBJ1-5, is GAGVSQSPSNKVTEKGKDVELRCDPISGHTALYWYRQSLGQGLEFLIYFQGNSAPDKSGLPSDRFSAERTGGSVSTLTIQRTQQEDSAVYLCASSLRTDQPQHFGDGTRLSIL.